This T cell receptor beta chain originates from a study of OX40 agonist ivuxolimab in advanced cancers. With respect to the entire study: The costimulatory receptor OX40 (CD134) was targeted by ivuxolimab, a fully human IgG2 agonistic monoclonal antibody. Of the 50 to 55 patients in dose escalation, about 19 had hepatocellular carcinoma, some 15 had melanoma, 9 had renal cell carcinoma and 9 had head and neck cancer. Prior anti-PD-1, anti-PD-L1 or anti-CTLA-4 therapy was permitted, and approximately 40% of dose-escalation patients had received checkpoint inhibitors. Intravenous ivuxolimab was administered to patients every 2 weeks at six dose levels: 0.01, 0.1, 0.3, 1.5, 3 and 10 mg/kg. In the dose-escalation cohort, over 65% of patients were male, and the mean age was around 60 years, with a range of roughly 20 to 80. Partial responses occurred in three dose-escalation patients: two with cutaneous melanoma and one with hepatocellular carcinoma. Peripheral TCRbeta sequencing aimed to test whether ivuxolimab altered TCR sequence diversity and caused clonal T-cell expansion. The monotherapy dose-escalation portion (N ≈ 50 patients) of the phase I ivuxolimab trial is reported in the paper. General findings and caveats noted by the study authors: The antigen specificity of the peripheral T cells that underwent clonal expansion was not determined. After ivuxolimab, more expanded clones were found on average in CD8+ T cells than in CD4+ T cells. At doses of 0.1 to 3.0 mg/kg, clonal expansion of both CD4+ and CD8+ blood T cells was observed from baseline to week 6. Low levels of normalized T-cell clonal expansion were also shown by some nonresponding patients. Partial responders in the 0.1-3.0 mg/kg groups had among the lowest normalized peripheral clonal expansion, especially among CD8+ T cells.

V is pared back by 0 bases and J by 4 bases, with 12 bases lying between the germline termini. Via the germline V gene, CDR1 is SQVTM and CDR2 ANQGSEA. Including cysteine and phenylalanine, the CDR3 has 14 amino acids. The retained sequence is limited to the CDR3, 42 bases, with the frame set at the first base. For sequencing of the TCRbeta CDR3 region, genomic DNA was extracted from the sorted cells. The immunoSEQ Assay was used for sequencing of TCRbeta CDR3 regions. This immuneACCESS table, as held by TCRdb, lists in-frame sequences with V and J called but not all clones. Of the missing ones, under half trace to an unresolved V gene in checked studies; the others have no known cause. The sample profile shows 55,000 to 75,000 clones; approximately 90% of them were found once. The ten largest clones add up to about 1.1% of the sample. A single count supports this clone. Its antigen has not been determined. Base qualities are not at hand, and no much larger clone is one base apart.

The trial excluded patients who had a history of autoimmune disease or who were on systemic immunosuppression. Peripheral blood for TCR sequencing was collected from all dose cohorts at baseline, on cycle 4 day 1, and on cycle 7 day 1. The samples were drawn from a first-in-human, open-label, multicenter phase I dose-escalation trial of ivuxolimab. Adults with locally advanced or metastatic melanoma, renal cell carcinoma, hepatocellular carcinoma or head and neck squamous cell carcinoma were enrolled in the trial. Before TCR sequencing, CD4+ T cells and CD8+ T cells were sorted from peripheral blood as separate populations.

Recombination connected TRBV29-1 to TRBJ1-2; TRBD1 might be the D gene, on 5 matching bases. Sequenced here: CD4+ or CD8+ T cells sorted from blood, sampled in a trial of the OX40 agonist ivuxolimab. This clonotype was sampled from an adult with an advanced solid tumor such as melanoma, head and neck, liver or kidney cancer. The sequence in DNA is TGCAGCGTTGAAGAAACGGGGACGCCCTATGGCTACACCTTC. Its protein product is CSVEETGTPYGYTF.